This T cell receptor beta chain was recovered during a study of patients and donors after allogeneic stem cell transplantation. MiXCR, run by TCRdb on the RT-PCR reads, gives a single entry per CDR3 protein. The repertoire holds 150,000 or so distinct CDR3 sequences, with 24% as singletons. V was shortened by 2 bases and J by 0 bases, with 5 bases between the two germline ends. The CDR3 is 14 amino acids. The germline V gene has CDR1 SGHRS and CDR2 YFSETQ. Material: blood, either unsorted or a sorted T cell fraction (not recorded which). The sequence was collected from a human donor who was either an allogeneic HSCT recipient or a stem cell or donor lymphocyte infusion donor (not recorded which). It is not recorded whose cells these are; they may come from a transplant donor. This chain joins TRBV5-1 and TRBJ1-4; no firm D call. CDR3 DNA: TGCGCCAGCAGCTTTGGCGCAACTAATGAAAAACTGTTTTTT. This translates into CASSFGATNEKLFF. The complete variable domain, with remaining parts taken from reference TRBV5-1 and TRBJ1-4, reads KAGVTQTPRYLIKTRGQQVTLSCSPISGHRSVSWYQQTPGQGLQFLFEYFSETQRNKGNFPGRFSGRQFSNSRSEMNVSTLELGDSALYLCASSFGATNEKLFFGSGTQLSVL.